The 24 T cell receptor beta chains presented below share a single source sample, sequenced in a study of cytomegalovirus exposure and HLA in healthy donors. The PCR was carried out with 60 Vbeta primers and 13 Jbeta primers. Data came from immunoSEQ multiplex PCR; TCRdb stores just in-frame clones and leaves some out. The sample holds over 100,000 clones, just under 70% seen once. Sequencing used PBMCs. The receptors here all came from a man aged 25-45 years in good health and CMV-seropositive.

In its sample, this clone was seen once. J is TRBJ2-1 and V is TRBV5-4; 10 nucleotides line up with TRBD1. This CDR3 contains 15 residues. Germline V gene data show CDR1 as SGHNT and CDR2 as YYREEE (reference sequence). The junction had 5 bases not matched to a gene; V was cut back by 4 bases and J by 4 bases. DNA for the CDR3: TGTGCCAGCAGCGCCTGGGACAGGGGTTACAATGAGCAGTTCTTC. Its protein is CASSAWDRGYNEQFF.

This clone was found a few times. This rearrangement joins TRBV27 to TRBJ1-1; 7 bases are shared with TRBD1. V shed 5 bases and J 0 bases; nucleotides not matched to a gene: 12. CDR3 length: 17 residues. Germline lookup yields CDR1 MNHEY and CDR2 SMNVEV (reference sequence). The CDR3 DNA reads TGTGCCAGCAGTCCAAGGACAGGACCTACTTTGAACACTGAAGCTTTCTTT. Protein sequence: CASSPRTGPTLNTEAFF.

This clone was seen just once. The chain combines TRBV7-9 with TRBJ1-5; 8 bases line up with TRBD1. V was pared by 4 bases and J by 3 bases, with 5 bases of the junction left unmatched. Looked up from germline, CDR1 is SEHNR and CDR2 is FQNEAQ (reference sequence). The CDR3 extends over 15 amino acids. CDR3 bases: TGTGCCAGCAGCTCGGACAGGGCTTACAATCAGCCCCAGCATTTT. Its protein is CASSSDRAYNQPQHF.

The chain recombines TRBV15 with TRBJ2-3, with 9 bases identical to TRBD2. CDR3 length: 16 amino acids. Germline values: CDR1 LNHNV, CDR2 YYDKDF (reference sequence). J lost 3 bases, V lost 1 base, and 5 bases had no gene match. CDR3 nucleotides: TGTGCCACCAGCAGAGGAGGCGGACTAGCGACAGATACGCAGTATTTT. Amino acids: CATSRGGGLATDTQYF.

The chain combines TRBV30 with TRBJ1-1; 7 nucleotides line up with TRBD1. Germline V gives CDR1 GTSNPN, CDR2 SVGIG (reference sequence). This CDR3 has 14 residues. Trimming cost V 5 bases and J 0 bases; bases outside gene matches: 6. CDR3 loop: CAWGQARVNTEAFF. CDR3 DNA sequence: TGTGCCTGGGGACAGGCGAGGGTGAACACTGAAGCTTTCTTT.

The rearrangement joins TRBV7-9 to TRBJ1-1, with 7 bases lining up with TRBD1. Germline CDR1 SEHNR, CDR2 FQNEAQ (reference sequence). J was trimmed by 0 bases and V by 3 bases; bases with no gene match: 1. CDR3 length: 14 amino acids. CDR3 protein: CASSFGQVNTEAFF. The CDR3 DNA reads TGTGCCAGCAGCTTCGGACAGGTGAACACTGAAGCTTTCTTT.

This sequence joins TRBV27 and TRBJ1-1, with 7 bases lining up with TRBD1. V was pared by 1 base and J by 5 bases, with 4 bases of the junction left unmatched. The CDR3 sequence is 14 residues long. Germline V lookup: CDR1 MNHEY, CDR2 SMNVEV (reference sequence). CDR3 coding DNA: TGTGCCAGCAGTTTATATCCAGGGGGTACTGAAGCTTTCTTT. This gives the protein CASSLYPGGTEAFF.

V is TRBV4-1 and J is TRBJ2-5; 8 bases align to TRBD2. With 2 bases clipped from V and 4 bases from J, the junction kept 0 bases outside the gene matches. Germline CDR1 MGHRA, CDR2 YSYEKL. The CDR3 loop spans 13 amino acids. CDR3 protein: CASSQTSGETQYF. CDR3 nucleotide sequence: TGCGCCAGCAGCCAAACTAGCGGAGAGACCCAGTACTTC.

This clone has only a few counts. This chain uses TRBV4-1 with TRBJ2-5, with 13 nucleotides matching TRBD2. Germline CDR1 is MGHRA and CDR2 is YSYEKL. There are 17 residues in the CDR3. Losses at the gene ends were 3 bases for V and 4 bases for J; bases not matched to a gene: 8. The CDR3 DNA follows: TGCGCCAGCAGCCACGGACTAGCGGGGGACACGGGAGAGACCCAGTACTTC. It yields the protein CASSHGLAGDTGETQYF.

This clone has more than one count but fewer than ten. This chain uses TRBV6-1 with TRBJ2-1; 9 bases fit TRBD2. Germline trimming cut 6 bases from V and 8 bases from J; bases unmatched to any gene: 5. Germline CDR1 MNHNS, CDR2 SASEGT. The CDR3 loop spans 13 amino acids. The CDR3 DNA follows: TGTGCCAGCAGGGTTAGCGGGGGTCATGAGCAGTTCTTC. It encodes CASRVSGGHEQFF.

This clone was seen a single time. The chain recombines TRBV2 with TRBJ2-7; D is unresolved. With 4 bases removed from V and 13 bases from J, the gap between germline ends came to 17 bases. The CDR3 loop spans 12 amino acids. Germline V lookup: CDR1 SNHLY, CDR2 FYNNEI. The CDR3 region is CASSADRRRRYV. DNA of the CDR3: TGTGCCAGCAGTGCAGATAGAAGACGGAGATACGTC.

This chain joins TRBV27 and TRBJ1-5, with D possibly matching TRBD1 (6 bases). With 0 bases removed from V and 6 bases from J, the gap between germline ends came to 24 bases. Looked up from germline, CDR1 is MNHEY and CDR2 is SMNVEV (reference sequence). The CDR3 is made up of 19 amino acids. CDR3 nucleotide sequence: TGTGCCAGCAGTTTATCGCGGGGGATACTAGGGGGAGCGGGTCAGCCCCAGCATTTT. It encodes CASSLSRGILGGAGQPQHF.

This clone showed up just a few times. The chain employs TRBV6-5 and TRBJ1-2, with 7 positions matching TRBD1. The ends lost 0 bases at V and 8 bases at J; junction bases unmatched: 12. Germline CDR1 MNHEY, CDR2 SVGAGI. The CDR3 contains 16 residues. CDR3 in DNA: TGTGCCAGCAGTTACTCGAGCGGTCCGGGACAGATAGGCTACACCTTC. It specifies CASSYSSGPGQIGYTF.

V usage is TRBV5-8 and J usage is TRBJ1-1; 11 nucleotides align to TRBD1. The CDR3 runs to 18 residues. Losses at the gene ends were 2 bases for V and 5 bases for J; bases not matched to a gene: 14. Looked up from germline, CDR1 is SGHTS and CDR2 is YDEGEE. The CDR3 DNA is TGTGCCAGCAGCTTAATCCTTACGGACAGGGGGCGTGATACTGAAGCTTTCTTT. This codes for CASSLILTDRGRDTEAFF.

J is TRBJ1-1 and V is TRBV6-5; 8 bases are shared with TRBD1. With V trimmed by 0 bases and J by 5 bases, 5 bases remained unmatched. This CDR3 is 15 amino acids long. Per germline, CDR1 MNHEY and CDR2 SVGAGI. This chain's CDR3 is CASSYSQGVGTEAFF. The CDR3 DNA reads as TGTGCCAGCAGTTACTCACAGGGGGTGGGGACTGAAGCTTTCTTT.

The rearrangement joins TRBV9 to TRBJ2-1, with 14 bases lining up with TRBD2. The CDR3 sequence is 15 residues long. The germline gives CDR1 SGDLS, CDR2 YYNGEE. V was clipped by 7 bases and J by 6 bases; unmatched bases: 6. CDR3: CASAGTSGGGNEQFF. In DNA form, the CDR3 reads TGTGCCAGCGCCGGGACTAGCGGGGGAGGCAATGAGCAGTTCTTC.

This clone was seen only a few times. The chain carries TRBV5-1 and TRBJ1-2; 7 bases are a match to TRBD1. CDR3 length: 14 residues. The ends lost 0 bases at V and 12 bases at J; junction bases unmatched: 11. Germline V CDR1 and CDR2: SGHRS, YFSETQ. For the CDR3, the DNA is TGCGCCAGCAGCTTGGAACAGGGGATTAAGATAAACACCTTC. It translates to CASSLEQGIKINTF.

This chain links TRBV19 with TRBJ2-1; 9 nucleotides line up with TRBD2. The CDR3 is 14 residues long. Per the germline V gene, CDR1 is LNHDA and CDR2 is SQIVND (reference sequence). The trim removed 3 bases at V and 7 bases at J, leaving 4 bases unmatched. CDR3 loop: CASSISGRGNEQFF. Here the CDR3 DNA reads TGTGCCAGTAGTATTAGCGGGAGAGGAAATGAGCAGTTCTTC. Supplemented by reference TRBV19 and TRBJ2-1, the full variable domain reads DGGITQSPKYLFRKEGQNVTLSCEQNLNHDAMYWYRQDPGQGLRLIYYSQIVNDFQKGDIAEGYSVSREKKESFPLTVTSAQKNPTAFYLCASSISGRGNEQFFGPGTRLTVL.

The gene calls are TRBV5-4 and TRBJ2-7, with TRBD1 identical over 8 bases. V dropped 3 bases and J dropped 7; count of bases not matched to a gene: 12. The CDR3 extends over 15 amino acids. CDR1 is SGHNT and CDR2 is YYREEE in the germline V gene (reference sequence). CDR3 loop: CASSWGQGAPREQYF. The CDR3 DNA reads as TGTGCCAGCAGCTGGGGGCAGGGGGCTCCCCGGGAGCAGTACTTC.

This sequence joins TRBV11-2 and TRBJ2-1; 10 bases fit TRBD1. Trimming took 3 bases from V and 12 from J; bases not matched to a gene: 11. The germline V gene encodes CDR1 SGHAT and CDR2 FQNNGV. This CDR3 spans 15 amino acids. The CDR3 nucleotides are TGTGCCAGCAGCTTTACGGGACAGGGGCCTTCGGGGCAGTTCTTC. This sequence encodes CASSFTGQGPSGQFF.

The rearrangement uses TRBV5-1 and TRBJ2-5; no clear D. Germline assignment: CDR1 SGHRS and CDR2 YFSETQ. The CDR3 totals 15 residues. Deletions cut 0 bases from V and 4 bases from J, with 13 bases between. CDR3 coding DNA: TGCGCCAGCAGCTTGGGTAGTTCTGTCATAGAGACCCAGTACTTC. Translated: CASSLGSSVIETQYF.

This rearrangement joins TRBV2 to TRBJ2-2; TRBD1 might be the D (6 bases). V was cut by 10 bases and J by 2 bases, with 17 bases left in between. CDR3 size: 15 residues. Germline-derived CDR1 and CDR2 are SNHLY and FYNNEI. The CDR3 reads CANSRDRSNTGELFF. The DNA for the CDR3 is TGTGCCAATTCCCGAGACAGGAGCAACACCGGGGAGCTGTTTTTT.

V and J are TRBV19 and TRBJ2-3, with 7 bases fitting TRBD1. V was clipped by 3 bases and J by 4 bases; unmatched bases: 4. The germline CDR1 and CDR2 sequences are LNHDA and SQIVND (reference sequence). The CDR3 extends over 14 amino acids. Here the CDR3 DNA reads TGTGCCAGTAGTATTTGGGGGACAGCAGATACGCAGTATTTT. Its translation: CASSIWGTADTQYF.

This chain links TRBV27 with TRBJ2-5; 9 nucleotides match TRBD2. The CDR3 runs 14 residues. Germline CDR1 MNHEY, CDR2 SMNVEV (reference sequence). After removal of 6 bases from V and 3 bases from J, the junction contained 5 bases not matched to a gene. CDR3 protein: CASRPSGVKETQYF. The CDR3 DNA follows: TGTGCCAGCAGACCTAGCGGGGTGAAAGAGACCCAGTACTTC.